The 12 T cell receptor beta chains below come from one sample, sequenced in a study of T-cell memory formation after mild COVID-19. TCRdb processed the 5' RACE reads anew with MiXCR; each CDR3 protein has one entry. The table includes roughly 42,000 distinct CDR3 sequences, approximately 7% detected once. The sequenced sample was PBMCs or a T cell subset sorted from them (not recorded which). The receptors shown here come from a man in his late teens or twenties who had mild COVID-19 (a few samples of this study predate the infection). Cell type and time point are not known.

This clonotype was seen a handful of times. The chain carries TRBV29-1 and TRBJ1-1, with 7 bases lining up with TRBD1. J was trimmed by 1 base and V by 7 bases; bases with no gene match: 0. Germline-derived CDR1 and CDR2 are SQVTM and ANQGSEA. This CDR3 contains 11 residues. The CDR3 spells CSGQGNTEAFF. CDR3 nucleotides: TGCAGCGGACAGGGGAACACTGAAGCTTTCTTT.

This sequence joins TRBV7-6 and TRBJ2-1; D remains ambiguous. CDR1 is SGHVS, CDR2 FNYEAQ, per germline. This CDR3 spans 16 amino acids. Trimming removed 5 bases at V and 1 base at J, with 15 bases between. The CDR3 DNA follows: TGTGCCAGCAGCCTAACTCACCTAGGTTCCTACAATGAGCAGTTCTTC. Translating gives CASSLTHLGSYNEQFF.

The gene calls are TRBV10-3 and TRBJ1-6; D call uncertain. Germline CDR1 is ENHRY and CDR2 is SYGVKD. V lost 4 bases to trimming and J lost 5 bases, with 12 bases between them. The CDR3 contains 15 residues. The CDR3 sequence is CAISGGRVDNSPLHF. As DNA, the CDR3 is TGTGCCATCAGTGGAGGGAGAGTGGATAATTCACCCCTCCACTTT.

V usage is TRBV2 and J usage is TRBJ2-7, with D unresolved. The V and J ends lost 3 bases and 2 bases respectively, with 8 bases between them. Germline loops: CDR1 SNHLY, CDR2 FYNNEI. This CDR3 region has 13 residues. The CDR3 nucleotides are TGTGCCAGCAGTGATTCTGAAACCTACGAGCAGTACGTC. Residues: CASSDSETYEQYV.

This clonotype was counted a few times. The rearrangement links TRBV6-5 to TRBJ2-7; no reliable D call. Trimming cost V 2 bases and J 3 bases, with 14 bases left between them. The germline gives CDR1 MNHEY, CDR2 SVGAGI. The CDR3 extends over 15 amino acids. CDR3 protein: CASSYVASPYYEQYV. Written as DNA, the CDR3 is TGTGCCAGCAGTTACGTCGCTTCTCCCTACTACGAGCAGTACGTC.

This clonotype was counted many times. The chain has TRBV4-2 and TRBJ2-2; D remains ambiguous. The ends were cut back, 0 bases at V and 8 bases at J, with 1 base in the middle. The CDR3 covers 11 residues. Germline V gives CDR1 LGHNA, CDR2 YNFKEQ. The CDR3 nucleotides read TGTGCCAGCAGCCAAGAAGGGGAGCTGTTTTTT. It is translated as CASSQEGELFF.

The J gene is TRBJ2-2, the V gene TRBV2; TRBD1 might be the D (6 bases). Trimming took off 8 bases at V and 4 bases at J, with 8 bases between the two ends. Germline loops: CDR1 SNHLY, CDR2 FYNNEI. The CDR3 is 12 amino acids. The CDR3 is CASQGSTGELFF. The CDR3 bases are TGTGCCAGCCAGGGGAGCACCGGGGAGCTGTTTTTT.

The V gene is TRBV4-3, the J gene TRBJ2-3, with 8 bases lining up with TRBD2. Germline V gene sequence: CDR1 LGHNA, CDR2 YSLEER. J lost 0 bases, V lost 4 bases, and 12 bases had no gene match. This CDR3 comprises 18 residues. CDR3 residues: CASSRGQLSGASTDTQYF. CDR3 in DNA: TGCGCCAGCAGCCGGGGGCAACTTAGCGGGGCTAGCACAGATACGCAGTATTTT.

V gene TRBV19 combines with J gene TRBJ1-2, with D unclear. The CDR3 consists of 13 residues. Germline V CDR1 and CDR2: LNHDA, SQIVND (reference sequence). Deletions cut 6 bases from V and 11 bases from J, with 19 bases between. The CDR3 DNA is TGTGCCAGTAGCCCCGGAAGGGAGAGGAGGTACACCTTC. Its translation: CASSPGRERRYTF.

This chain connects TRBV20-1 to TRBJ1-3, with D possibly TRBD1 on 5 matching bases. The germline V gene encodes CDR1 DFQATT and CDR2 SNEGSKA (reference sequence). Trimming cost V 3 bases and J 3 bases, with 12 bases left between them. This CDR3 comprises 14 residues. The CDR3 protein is CSARQQASGNTIYF. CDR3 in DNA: TGCAGTGCTAGGCAACAGGCTAGTGGAAACACCATATATTTT.

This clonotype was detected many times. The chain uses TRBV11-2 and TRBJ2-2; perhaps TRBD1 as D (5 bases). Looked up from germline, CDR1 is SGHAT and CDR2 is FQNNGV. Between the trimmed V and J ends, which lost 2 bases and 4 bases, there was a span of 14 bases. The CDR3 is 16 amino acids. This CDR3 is CASSLRLDRATGELFF. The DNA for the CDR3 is TGTGCCAGCAGCTTAAGACTTGACAGAGCCACCGGGGAGCTGTTTTTT.

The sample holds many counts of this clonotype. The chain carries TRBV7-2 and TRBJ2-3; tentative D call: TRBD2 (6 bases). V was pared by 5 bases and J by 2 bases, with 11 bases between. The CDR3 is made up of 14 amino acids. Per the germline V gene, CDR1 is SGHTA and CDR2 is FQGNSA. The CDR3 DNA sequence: TGTGCCAGCAGCCCGGGACTGATCACAGATACGCAGTATTTT. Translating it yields CASSPGLITDTQYF.